These 9 T cell receptor beta chains originate from one sample sequenced in a study of cytomegalovirus exposure and HLA in healthy donors. In the PCR, 60 Vbeta and 13 Jbeta primers were used. Libraries were prepared by immunoSEQ multiplex PCR; TCRdb keeps only in-frame clonotypes and omits some of them. This table holds more than 150,000 clones, approximately 80% found once. Material: PBMCs. These receptors all come from a woman aged 45-65 years in good health and CMV-seropositive.

The J gene is TRBJ2-3, the V gene TRBV6-1; D is perhaps TRBD1 (6 bases). The CDR3 has 13 amino acids. The V and J ends lost 5 bases and 7 bases respectively, with 13 bases between them. Germline lookup yields CDR1 MNHNS and CDR2 SASEGT. In DNA, the CDR3 is TGTGCCAGCAGTTTACACAGGGAGTATACGCAGTATTTT. This encodes CASSLHREYTQYF.

The chain is built from TRBV5-1 and TRBJ2-5; D may be TRBD2 (6 bases). This CDR3 has 14 residues. Deletions cut 3 bases from V and 1 base from J, with 10 bases between. Germline assignment: CDR1 SGHRS and CDR2 YFSETQ. CDR3 DNA: TGCGCCAGCAGCTCTGGGGACTTCCAAGAGACCCAGTACTTC. Protein sequence: CASSSGDFQETQYF. The variable domain in full, completed from reference TRBV5-1 and TRBJ2-5, reads KAGVTQTPRYLIKTRGQQVTLSCSPISGHRSVSWYQQTPGQGLQFLFEYFSETQRNKGNFPGRFSGRQFSNSRSEMNVSTLELGDSALYLCASSSGDFQETQYFGPGTRLLVL.

The CDR3 bases are TGTGCCAGCAGCGTATCGGGGGGCCACAACAATGAGCAGTTCTTC. Translation: CASSVSGGHNNEQFF. The chain uses TRBV9 and TRBJ2-1; the D gene is possibly TRBD2 (7 bases). Trimming took 1 base from V and 5 from J, leaving 13 bases between them. The germline V gene encodes CDR1 SGDLS and CDR2 YYNGEE. This CDR3 comprises 15 residues.

The V gene is TRBV11-2, the J gene TRBJ2-3; weak D call: TRBD2 (5 bases). The V end lost 3 bases, the J end lost 0 bases, and 13 bases lay between the germline ends. This CDR3 region has 16 residues. Germline CDR1 is SGHAT and CDR2 is FQNNGV. CDR3 loop: CASSLGSGTSTDTQYF. The CDR3 DNA reads as TGTGCCAGCAGCTTGGGGTCGGGAACTAGCACAGATACGCAGTATTTT. Variable domain in full (rest from reference TRBV11-2 and TRBJ2-3): EAGVAQSPRYKIIEKRQSVAFWCNPISGHATLYWYQQILGQGPKLLIQFQNNGVVDDSQLPKDRFSAERLKGVDSTLKIQPAKLEDSAVYLCASSLGSGTSTDTQYFGPGTRLTVL.

The chain employs TRBV27 and TRBJ1-5; TRBD1 matches 7 bases. Germline V gene lookup returns CDR1 MNHEY and CDR2 SMNVEV (reference sequence). The V gene end was trimmed by 8 bases and the J gene end by 3 bases; junction bases not matched to a gene: 1. This CDR3 spans 12 amino acids. CDR3 region: CASGQVNQPQHF. The CDR3 bases are TGTGCCAGCGGACAGGTCAATCAGCCCCAGCATTTT.

This chain uses TRBV2 with TRBJ1-2; no reliable D call. V lost 3 bases and J lost 4, with 15 bases in between. The CDR3 has 15 amino acids. The germline CDR1 and CDR2 sequences are SNHLY and FYNNEI. The chain's CDR3 is CASSDGGYMIYGYTF. CDR3 sequence (DNA): TGTGCCAGCAGTGATGGAGGGTACATGATCTATGGCTACACCTTC. The variable domain in full, with the rest retrieved from reference TRBV2 and TRBJ1-2, is EPEVTQTPSHQVTQMGQEVILRCVPISNHLYFYWYRQILGQKVEFLVSFYNNEISEKSEIFDDQFSVERPDGSNFTLKIRSTKLEDSAMYFCASSDGGYMIYGYTFGSGTRLTVV.

The gene calls are TRBV27 and TRBJ1-3, with D unclear. Germline CDR1 and CDR2: MNHEY and SMNVEV (reference sequence). The CDR3 is 18 residues long. Trimming stripped 5 bases from V and 1 base from J, with 21 bases between. CDR3 amino acids: CASSGGLPPALSGNTIYF. In DNA form, the CDR3 reads TGTGCCAGCAGTGGAGGACTTCCGCCCGCTCTATCTGGAAACACCATATATTTT.

The chain joins TRBV7-2 to TRBJ1-1; D perhaps matches TRBD1 (6 bases). Germline V CDR1 and CDR2: SGHTA, FQGNSA. This CDR3 is 14 amino acids long. V shed 6 bases and J shed 0 bases, with 11 bases lying between them. The CDR3 sequence is CASRPTGVNTEAFF. DNA for the CDR3: TGTGCCAGCAGACCGACAGGTGTGAACACTGAAGCTTTCTTT.

The chain carries TRBV7-2 and TRBJ2-5; D is perhaps TRBD2 (6 bases). CDR3 size: 14 residues. The germline gives CDR1 SGHTA, CDR2 FQGNSA. Trimming took 4 bases from V and 2 from J, leaving 11 bases between them. Written as DNA, the CDR3 is TGTGCCAGCAGCTCGAGACGGGGGCAAGAGACCCAGTACTTC. Translating gives CASSSRRGQETQYF.